This T cell receptor beta chain was retrieved from a study of control samples from healthy donors and cancer patients. The CDR3 length is 17 residues. Germline CDR1 is MNHEY and CDR2 is SMNVEV (reference sequence). V lost 5 bases and J lost 2; bases outside the gene matches: 7. Assay used: immunoSEQ multiplex PCR; TCRdb lists only in-frame clones, some missing. Among about 77,000 clones, 92% were seen once, and the ten largest hold nearly 6%. The clonotype originates from a woman aged 55-69 years in good health. Specimen: blood. J is TRBJ2-1 and V is TRBV27; 12 nucleotides align to TRBD2. The CDR3 region has the DNA TGTGCCAGCAGTATTAGGACTAGCGGGAATACCTACAATGAGCAGTTCTTC. It is translated as CASSIRTSGNTYNEQFF.